Included here is one TCR beta chain sequence, with context. Its antigen is unidentified. The entry originates in a study of T cell responses to AZD1222 COVID-19 vaccine. About the research overall: Pooled together were second doses at about 4 or about 12 weeks. General study findings and limits: It was only 6 or 7 AZD1222 recipients who were seropositive at baseline.

TCRdb keeps only in-frame clones here, not all; method: immunoSEQ multiplex PCR. In the table there are under 75,000 clones, more than 75% of which are singletons. This clonotype originated in an adult in good health. The specimen was peripheral blood, collected on day 0 of AZD1222 vaccination.

CDR3 bases: TGTGCCAGCAGTTGGGCCGAACAGGGGTTGAACACTGAAGCTTTCTTT. Its protein product is CASSWAEQGLNTEAFF. The chain carries TRBV6-6 and TRBJ1-1, with 7 bases that match TRBD1. Germline CDR1 MNHNY, CDR2 SVGAGI (reference sequence). CDR3 size: 16 residues. J lost 0 bases, V lost 4 bases, and 8 bases had no gene match.